The clone carrying this T cell receptor (beta chain) occurred many times. This entry belongs to a study of breast tumors, draining lymph nodes, adjacent tissues. Between the trimmed V and J ends, which lost 2 bases and 3 bases, there was a span of 11 bases. CDR1 MGHRA and CDR2 YSYEKL come from the germline V gene. The CDR3 has 14 residues. Breast cancer patients provided tissue from their axillary draining lymph nodes. TCRdb re-called the multiplex PCR reads with MiXCR, one entry per CDR3 protein. Of approximately 230,000 distinct CDR3 sequences in the sample, less than 40% were seen once. This rearrangement joins TRBV4-1 to TRBJ2-7; possibly TRBD1 for D (5 bases). Sequenced input: axillary lymph node tissue. The receptor's source is a female donor with breast cancer. Some clones in this sample may be carry-over from other donors' samples. CDR3 coding DNA: TGCGCCAGCAGCCAACCGACAGCCAACTACGAGCAGTACTTC. As protein: CASSQPTANYEQYF.